This T cell receptor (beta chain) comes out of a study of early T cells in non-severe SARS-CoV-2 infection. Study context: Bulk RNA taken from unsorted whole blood was sequenced, leaving chains unpaired.

V was clipped by 0 bases and J by 8 bases, with 8 bases between them. The CDR3 contains 13 residues. Germline assignment: CDR1 SGHDN and CDR2 FVKESK. Unique molecular identifiers were affixed to single, distinct cDNA molecules. TCRdb reanalysed the 5' RACE reads using MiXCR and keeps one entry per CDR3 protein. The repertoire holds around 50,000 distinct CDR3 sequences, with approximately 12% as singletons. This clonotype came up many times. Its target is unknown. General observations from the study: Matching with VDJdb favored anti-spike CD8 responses (missing private and CD4 specificities).

The TCR comes from an adult who was a healthcare worker with PCR-confirmed SARS-CoV-2 infection or an uninfected control (not recorded which). The chain joins TRBV14 to TRBJ2-1; D remains ambiguous. Sequencing was carried out using whole blood. The CDR3 DNA sequence: TGTGCCAGCAGCCAAGAGCTTAACGATGAGCAGTTCTTC. It encodes CASSQELNDEQFF.